This T cell receptor beta chain was identified during a study of blood T cell repertoires in COVID-19. About the study: Italy, Spain and the United States were the sources of the convalescent and acute COVID-19 samples.

The CDR3 runs to 15 residues. The germline V gene has CDR1 MNHEY and CDR2 SVGAGI. Trimming removed 6 bases from V and 0 bases from J; junction bases left unmatched: 4. Participants were aged roughly 18 to 90 years from more than 20 US areas. Grouping used clinical history reported by participants in a survey and questionnaire. Authors' analysis steps: Amplified reference gene primers provided the basis for estimating nucleated cell counts. Using immunoSEQ multiplex PCR, the repertoire was profiled, and TCRdb retains in-frame clones only, with some absent. Clonal size and the V and J genes are those of that table, whereas D and trimming came from the DNA. This sample has some 200,000 clones, with 75% to 90% found just once.

The sequence derives from a woman aged 18-30 years in a cohort exposed to, infected with or recovered from COVID-19 (not recorded which). The rearrangement uses TRBV6-5 and TRBJ2-7; 11 positions agree with TRBD2. Material: PBMCs or T cells enriched from blood (not recorded which). The CDR3 region has the DNA TGTGCCAGCAGCATCACTAGCGGGAGCTCCTACGAGCAGTACTTC. As protein: CASSITSGSSYEQYF.